Following are 32 T cell receptor beta chains from one sample sequenced in a study of shared clonotypes between healthy human individuals. Produced via immunoSEQ multiplex PCR; TCRdb's table is partial and in-frame only. The sample yields 2 million to 2.5 million clones, roughly 91% seen once. Positively selected for CCR7, the CD45RO-negative cells used as naive CD8 cells excluded terminally differentiated effector memory CD45RA+ cells. The source material was naive CD8+ T cells from PBMCs. The source of these receptors is a man between 18 and 35 years old in good health. Some clones in this sample may be carry-over from other donors' samples.

This chain connects TRBV7-2 to TRBJ2-7; TRBD2 matches 7 bases. The CDR3 has 14 residues. Trimming at V came to 3 bases and at J to 5 bases, leaving 7 bases not matched to a gene. Per germline, CDR1 SGHTA and CDR2 FQGNSA. CDR3 region: CASSLGGSVNEQYF. The CDR3 DNA follows: TGTGCCAGCAGCTTGGGCGGGAGTGTAAACGAGCAGTACTTC.

The CDR3, as DNA: TGCGCCAGCAGCCACCGACAGGGGACCACTGAAGCTTTCTTT. This sequence encodes CASSHRQGTTEAFF. The rearrangement links TRBV4-1 to TRBJ1-1, with 8 nucleotides matching TRBD1. Trimming at V came to 3 bases and at J to 4 bases, leaving 4 bases not matched to a gene. CDR1 is MGHRA and CDR2 is YSYEKL in the germline V gene. The CDR3 is made up of 14 amino acids.

This sequence joins TRBV7-9 and TRBJ2-5; 8 bases are a match to TRBD1. Germline loops: CDR1 SEHNR, CDR2 FQNEAQ (reference sequence). The CDR3 length is 15 residues. V was pared by 3 bases and J by 5 bases, with 8 bases of the junction left unmatched. This CDR3 reads CASSLRTGLEETQYF. In nucleotides, the CDR3 is TGTGCCAGCAGCTTGCGGACAGGGCTGGAGGAGACCCAGTACTTC. The full variable domain, with the rest looked up from reference TRBV7-9 and TRBJ2-5, is DTGVSQNPRHKITKRGQNVTFRCDPISEHNRLYWYRQTLGQGPEFLTYFQNEAQLEKSRLLSDRFSAERPKGSFSTLEIQRTEQGDSAMYLCASSLRTGLEETQYFGPGTRLLVL.

This chain joins TRBV15 and TRBJ2-1, with a tentative D call TRBD2 (5 bases). The CDR3 is made up of 13 amino acids. Trimming cost V 6 bases and J 6 bases, with 12 bases left between them. Germline loops: CDR1 LNHNV, CDR2 YYDKDF (reference sequence). The CDR3 coding sequence is TGTGCCACCAGTCCCCGGGCGGGCAATGAGCAGTTCTTC. Translated: CATSPRAGNEQFF. Combining the CDR3 with reference TRBV15 and TRBJ2-1 gives the whole variable domain DAMVIQNPRYQVTQFGKPVTLSCSQTLNHNVMYWYQQKSSQAPKLLFHYYDKDFNNEADTPDNFQSRRPNTSFCFLDIRSPGLGDTAMYLCATSPRAGNEQFFGPGTRLTVL.

V is TRBV27 and J is TRBJ2-7; no reliable D call. Per germline, CDR1 MNHEY and CDR2 SMNVEV (reference sequence). The CDR3 extends over 16 amino acids. V lost 2 bases and J lost 0, with 14 bases in between. CDR3 DNA: TGTGCCAGCAGTTTAGGCTGGGGTTCCTCCTCCTACGAGCAGTACTTC. It yields the protein CASSLGWGSSSYEQYF.

CDR3 sequence reads: CASSDRVENEQFF. The CDR3 coding sequence is TGTGCCAGCAGTGACAGGGTTGAGAATGAGCAGTTCTTC. This chain uses TRBV28 with TRBJ2-1; 7 positions match TRBD1. Trimming at V came to 5 bases and at J to 7 bases, leaving 5 bases not matched to a gene. Germline-derived CDR1 and CDR2 are MDHEN and SYDVKM. The CDR3 loop spans 13 amino acids.

The J gene is TRBJ2-7, the V gene TRBV11-2; 7 nucleotides match TRBD2. This CDR3 contains 14 residues. The V gene's germline CDR1 is SGHAT and CDR2 FQNNGV. V lost 3 bases to trimming and J lost 6 bases; unmatched junction nucleotides: 8. CDR3 DNA: TGTGCCAGCAGCTTCGGACTAGGAGCCCTCGAGCAGTACTTC. This sequence encodes CASSFGLGALEQYF.

The chain carries TRBV29-1 and TRBJ1-1; D is possibly TRBD1 (6 bases). The CDR3 is made up of 13 amino acids. V dropped 3 bases and J dropped 7 bases, with 15 bases sitting between them. From germline, CDR1 is SQVTM and CDR2 ANQGSEA. The CDR3 loop reads CSVEFGGRGEAFF. The CDR3 DNA is TGCAGCGTTGAGTTTGGGGGGCGCGGTGAAGCTTTCTTT.

This clone appeared once. This chain joins TRBV19 and TRBJ2-3; perhaps D is TRBD1 or TRBD2 (5 bases each). The germline V gene has CDR1 LNHDA and CDR2 SQIVND (reference sequence). V lost 0 bases and J lost 2, with 21 bases in between. The CDR3 is 19 amino acids. The CDR3 nucleotides are TGTGCCAGTAGTATAGATCCTTTTCGGGACGCTACCTCCACAGATACGCAGTATTTT. It encodes CASSIDPFRDATSTDTQYF.

This clone appeared a single time. The chain joins TRBV7-7 to TRBJ2-7; D tentatively fits TRBD1 or TRBD2 (5 bases each). CDR3 length: 15 amino acids. V shed 4 bases and J shed 2 bases, with 15 bases lying between them. Germline V gene sequence: CDR1 SSHAT, CDR2 FNYEAQ (reference sequence). The DNA for the CDR3 is TGTGCCAGCAGCTCCGGGACGGACGGAACCTACGAGCAGTACTTC. Residues: CASSSGTDGTYEQYF. Complete variable domain (other parts from reference TRBV7-7 and TRBJ2-7): GAGVSQSPRYKVTKRGQDVTLRCDPISSHATLYWYQQALGQGPEFLTYFNYEAQPDKSGLPSDRFSAERPEGSISTLTIQRTEQRDSAMYRCASSSGTDGTYEQYFGPGTRLTVT.

CDR3 bases: TGCGCCAGCAGCCAACAGACAGGGTATAGCTCCTACGAGCAGTACTTC. It encodes CASSQQTGYSSYEQYF. The rearrangement joins TRBV4-3 to TRBJ2-7, with 7 bases aligning to TRBD1. The V and J ends lost 2 bases and 0 bases, in that order; junction bases with no gene match: 7. The CDR3 length is 16 residues. Germline loops: CDR1 LGHNA, CDR2 YSLEER.

J is TRBJ2-1 and V is TRBV27; D gene ambiguous. The CDR3 covers 17 residues. Between the trimmed V and J ends, which lost 5 bases and 8 bases, there was a span of 25 bases. Per germline, CDR1 MNHEY and CDR2 SMNVEV (reference sequence). The CDR3 protein is CASSLPPVKTRSHEQFF. The CDR3 DNA follows: TGTGCCAGCAGTCTCCCCCCGGTCAAAACCCGGTCCCATGAGCAGTTCTTC.

CDR3 DNA sequence: TGTGCCAGCAGCGGCCGACAGGGATCTGAAAAACTGTTTTTT. Amino acids: CASSGRQGSEKLFF. The chain is built from TRBV9 and TRBJ1-4; 7 bases are shared with TRBD1. The CDR3 totals 14 residues. With 3 bases clipped from V and 7 bases from J, the junction kept 6 bases outside the gene matches. Per the germline V gene, CDR1 is SGDLS and CDR2 is YYNGEE.

This clone was counted once. The chain combines TRBV4-3 with TRBJ2-1; 9 bases map to TRBD2. Looked up from germline, CDR1 is LGHNA and CDR2 is YSLEER. This CDR3 contains 17 residues. With V trimmed by 3 bases and J by 6 bases, 12 bases remained unmatched. The CDR3 loop reads CASSHNLAGGPGNEQFF. The CDR3 DNA sequence: TGCGCCAGCAGCCACAATTTGGCGGGAGGGCCGGGCAATGAGCAGTTCTTC.

J is TRBJ2-1 and V is TRBV9; possible D gene TRBD2, 6 bases. Trimming took off 0 bases at V and 9 bases at J, with 22 bases between the two ends. The germline V gene encodes CDR1 SGDLS and CDR2 YYNGEE. The length of the CDR3 is 17 residues. The CDR3: CASSVASAGSNVGEQFF. Written as DNA, the CDR3 is TGTGCCAGCAGCGTAGCCTCCGCGGGGTCCAACGTGGGTGAGCAGTTCTTC. The full variable domain, rest sourced from reference TRBV9 and TRBJ2-1, is DSGVTQTPKHLITATGQRVTLRCSPRSGDLSVYWYQQSLDQGLQFLIQYYNGEERAKGNILERFSAQQFPDLHSELNLSSLELGDSALYFCASSVASAGSNVGEQFFGPGTRLTVL.

The chain recombines TRBV7-9 with TRBJ1-2; D is possibly TRBD1 (5 bases). Trimming cost V 1 base and J 4 bases, with 13 bases left between them. CDR1 SEHNR and CDR2 FQNEAQ come from the germline V gene (reference sequence). The CDR3 runs to 15 residues. The CDR3 DNA sequence: TGTGCCAGCAGCTTAGGTCCCAGGGTGGTCTATGGCTACACCTTC. It specifies CASSLGPRVVYGYTF.

The chain recombines TRBV7-3 with TRBJ2-1; 11 bases map to TRBD2. Looked up from germline, CDR1 is SGHTA and CDR2 is FQGTGA. Losses at the gene ends were 5 bases for V and 4 bases for J; bases not matched to a gene: 4. The CDR3 spans 15 residues. CDR3 region: CASSVRLAGYNEQFF. The CDR3 coding sequence is TGTGCCAGCAGCGTGCGACTAGCGGGGTACAATGAGCAGTTCTTC.

With regard to this clone: Other DNA sequences in the sample encode the same CDR3. The chain recombines TRBV4-1 with TRBJ1-3; D perhaps matches TRBD1 (6 bases). Trimming pared 0 bases from V and 4 bases from J, leaving 10 bases between. The CDR3 has 15 amino acids. In germline, CDR1 is MGHRA, CDR2 YSYEKL. The CDR3, as DNA: TGCGCCAGCAGCCAAGATTCCGGGACAGGAAACACCATATATTTT. Translating it yields CASSQDSGTGNTIYF.

The chain combines TRBV7-6 with TRBJ2-3; 8 bases are shared with TRBD2. After removal of 5 bases from V and 2 bases from J, the junction contained 12 bases not matched to a gene. Germline V CDR1 and CDR2: SGHVS, FNYEAQ. The CDR3 runs to 17 residues. CDR3 bases: TGTGCCAGCAGCCCTTTCGGACTAGCAGTTAACACAGATACGCAGTATTTT. The encoded protein is CASSPFGLAVNTDTQYF.

The gene calls are TRBV7-9 and TRBJ1-1, with TRBD1 matching over 8 bases. The CDR3 contains 13 residues. Germline V gene lookup returns CDR1 SEHNR and CDR2 FQNEAQ (reference sequence). Losses at the gene ends were 3 bases for V and 6 bases for J; bases not matched to a gene: 3. CDR3: CASSLGRGPEAFF. The CDR3 DNA reads as TGTGCCAGCAGCTTGGGCAGGGGGCCTGAAGCTTTCTTT.

This clone was detected once. The chain recombines TRBV6-4 with TRBJ1-2; 10 positions match TRBD1. V shed 4 bases, J shed 7 bases, and the junction held 9 bases outside the gene matches. CDR1 is MRHNA, CDR2 SNTAGT, per germline. The CDR3 covers 15 residues. The CDR3, as DNA: TGTGCCAGCAGTGCTTCGCGGACAGGGGGAAGTGGCTACACCTTC. Translated: CASSASRTGGSGYTF.

V usage is TRBV27 and J usage is TRBJ1-2, with 9 bases matching TRBD1. Germline CDR1 and CDR2: MNHEY and SMNVEV (reference sequence). V lost 5 bases to trimming and J lost 7 bases; unmatched junction nucleotides: 8. The CDR3 extends over 14 amino acids. The CDR3 nucleotides are TGTGCCAGCAGTGTGGGACAGGGAGCGCTTGGCTACACCTTC. It yields the protein CASSVGQGALGYTF.

In DNA form, the CDR3 reads TGTGCCAGCAGTCCCAGGGGGGAGAACTATGGCTACACCTTC. It translates to CASSPRGENYGYTF. The rearrangement joins TRBV2 to TRBJ1-2; 7 nucleotides line up with TRBD1. The CDR3 extends over 14 amino acids. Per the germline V gene, CDR1 is SNHLY and CDR2 is FYNNEI. V lost 5 bases, J lost 2 bases, and 5 bases stayed unmatched. The whole variable domain, filled in from reference TRBV2 and TRBJ1-2, reads EPEVTQTPSHQVTQMGQEVILRCVPISNHLYFYWYRQILGQKVEFLVSFYNNEISEKSEIFDDQFSVERPDGSNFTLKIRSTKLEDSAMYFCASSPRGENYGYTFGSGTRLTVV.

This clone has just one count. V and J are TRBV13 and TRBJ1-2; D gene unclear. The V gene's germline CDR1 is PRHDT and CDR2 FYEKMQ (reference sequence). The CDR3 runs to 13 residues. The germline V and J ends were trimmed by 5 bases and 0 bases, with 7 bases remaining between them. The CDR3 here is CASSDTANYGYTF. In DNA form, the CDR3 reads TGTGCCAGCAGCGACACAGCTAACTATGGCTACACCTTC. The full variable domain, rest sourced from reference TRBV13 and TRBJ1-2, is AAGVIQSPRHLIKEKRETATLKCYPIPRHDTVYWYQQGPGQDPQFLISFYEKMQSDKGSIPDRFSAQQFSDYHSELNMSSLELGDSALYFCASSDTANYGYTFGSGTRLTVV.

The V and J genes are TRBV13 and TRBJ2-7, with 14 bases that match TRBD2. The CDR3 length is 16 residues. In germline, CDR1 is PRHDT, CDR2 FYEKMQ (reference sequence). J gave up 5 bases and V 4 bases, and 7 bases lay outside the gene matches. The CDR3 spells CASSWGLAGDRHEQYF. The CDR3 DNA sequence: TGTGCCAGCAGCTGGGGACTAGCGGGAGACAGGCACGAGCAGTACTTC.

The chain joins TRBV10-3 to TRBJ2-1; D is perhaps TRBD2 (6 bases). The germline V gene encodes CDR1 ENHRY and CDR2 SYGVKD. V lost 8 bases to trimming and J lost 6 bases, with 20 bases between them. The CDR3 is made up of 15 amino acids. The chain's CDR3 is CAISLEGASANEQFF. For the CDR3, the DNA is TGTGCCATCTCCCTGGAGGGAGCATCTGCCAATGAGCAGTTCTTC.

The rearrangement links TRBV15 to TRBJ2-7; D possibly matches TRBD1 or TRBD2 (5 bases each). In germline, CDR1 is LNHNV, CDR2 YYDKDF (reference sequence). The CDR3 consists of 14 residues. V shed 2 bases and J shed 3 bases, with 11 bases lying between them. The CDR3 is CATSRRQRGYEQYF. CDR3 coding DNA: TGTGCCACCAGCAGAAGACAGAGGGGCTACGAGCAGTACTTC. The full variable domain, with the rest looked up from reference TRBV15 and TRBJ2-7, is DAMVIQNPRYQVTQFGKPVTLSCSQTLNHNVMYWYQQKSSQAPKLLFHYYDKDFNNEADTPDNFQSRRPNTSFCFLDIRSPGLGDTAMYLCATSRRQRGYEQYFGPGTRLTVT.

This clone appeared a single time. This chain uses TRBV9 with TRBJ1-2; D uncertain. V lost 4 bases, J lost 4 bases, and 14 bases lay in between. Germline loops: CDR1 SGDLS, CDR2 YYNGEE. This CDR3 spans 14 amino acids. The CDR3 DNA reads as TGTGCCAGCAGCCCCTTTAAGCAGGTCTATGGCTACACCTTC. Translation: CASSPFKQVYGYTF.

This chain joins TRBV27 and TRBJ2-5; D possibly corresponds to TRBD1 (5 bases). V was pared by 2 bases and J by 1 base, with 8 bases between. The CDR3 is made up of 14 amino acids. CDR1 and CDR2 from the germline V gene are MNHEY and SMNVEV (reference sequence). CDR3 residues: CASSLPGLQETQYF. The DNA of the CDR3 is TGTGCCAGCAGTTTACCAGGGCTCCAAGAGACCCAGTACTTC.

CDR3 loop: CASSSRDRAGELFF. Here the CDR3 DNA reads TGTGCCAGCAGCTCGAGAGACCGGGCCGGGGAGCTGTTTTTT. The chain joins TRBV7-3 to TRBJ2-2; unclear D gene. Per the germline V gene, CDR1 is SGHTA and CDR2 is FQGTGA. The length of the CDR3 is 14 residues. The germline V and J ends were trimmed by 4 bases and 6 bases, with 12 bases remaining between them.

The V gene is TRBV10-3, the J gene TRBJ1-2; 8 bases are a match to TRBD1. Germline V gene data show CDR1 as ENHRY and CDR2 as SYGVKD. This CDR3 contains 17 residues. V was pared by 7 bases and J by 4 bases, with 17 bases of the junction left unmatched. The CDR3 DNA follows: TGTGCCATCACGGGCGATGGTCAGGGGGCCTCACTCTATGGCTACACCTTC. Translated: CAITGDGQGASLYGYTF.

CDR3 bases: TGTGCCAGCAGCTACAGGGTTAGCTACGAGCAGTACTTC. As protein: CASSYRVSYEQYF. V is TRBV7-9 and J is TRBJ2-7; possible D gene TRBD1, 6 bases. Germline CDR1 is SEHNR and CDR2 is FQNEAQ (reference sequence). V was cut by 4 bases and J by 3 bases, with 10 bases left in between. CDR3 length: 13 residues. The variable domain in full, with the rest retrieved from reference TRBV7-9 and TRBJ2-7, is DTGVSQNPRHKITKRGQNVTFRCDPISEHNRLYWYRQTLGQGPEFLTYFQNEAQLEKSRLLSDRFSAERPKGSFSTLEIQRTEQGDSAMYLCASSYRVSYEQYFGPGTRLTVT.